This entry describes one T cell receptor (beta chain). The target antigen is unknown. The sample is drawn from a study of cytomegalovirus exposure and HLA in healthy donors. Study-wide findings and caveats: The majority of CMV-associated TCR beta chains were reported as apparently HLA-restricted in a later analysis. Reportedly, HLA-A and HLA-B alleles of most subjects were accurately predicted from TCR beta.

Likely unrecorded immune exposures existed in these nominally healthy donors. 60 Vbeta and 13 Jbeta primers were used in PCR. Produced via immunoSEQ multiplex PCR; TCRdb's table is partial and in-frame only. The sample has 90,000 to 150,000 clones; roughly 78% are singletons. The origin of this receptor is a woman in her 30s in good health and CMV-seropositive. The material sequenced was PBMCs.

CDR3 sequence: CASRPGGSEYEQYF. The CDR3 DNA is TGTGCCAGCAGGCCGGGGGGTAGTGAGTACGAGCAGTACTTC. The chain joins TRBV6-1 to TRBJ2-7; 7 nucleotides line up with TRBD2. J gave up 4 bases and V 6 bases, and 9 bases lay outside the gene matches. Germline-derived CDR1 and CDR2 are MNHNS and SASEGT. This CDR3 comprises 14 residues.